This T cell receptor (beta chain) was observed in a study of blood T cells in healthy people across ages. The authors ran a second PCR of about 6 to 11 cycles using a sample-barcoded 5' primer and a J-beta primer mix. Each cDNA molecule, via a template-switch adaptor with 12 random nucleotides, was tagged. In TCRdb, the 5' RACE reads were re-called with MiXCR into one record per CDR3 protein. The table lists just under 900,000 distinct CDR3 sequences, 29% of them singletons, with 17% in the top ten. In the case of this clonotype: The target antigen is unknown. A much bigger clone sits one base away, suggesting this may be a read error.

General observations from the study: As age increased, TCR beta diversity per million T cells fell in a roughly linear fashion. TCR beta diversity correlated strongly with naive T cell percentage. Underestimates were what the diversity estimates from one million T cells were considered to be.

This CDR3 comprises 16 residues. CDR1 and CDR2 (germline): SGHRS, YFSETQ. Sequencing input: blood. The source is a woman aged 80 or over in good health. This rearrangement joins TRBV5-1 to TRBJ1-4; D not certain. Here the CDR3 reads CASGLGVFATNEKLFF. Here the CDR3 DNA reads TGCGCCAGCGGCTTGGGAGTTTTTGCAACTAATGAAAAACTGTTTTTT.